The 8 T cell receptor beta chains reported below all come from one sample, sequenced in a study of cytomegalovirus exposure and HLA in healthy donors. PCR amplification relied on 60 Vbeta primers (plus 13 Jbeta primers). Only in-frame clones appear in the TCRdb table, and some are missing; sequencing was by immunoSEQ multiplex PCR. The sample records 140,000 to 150,000 clones, over 70% being singletons. The specimen sequenced was PBMCs. The receptor source for this set is a man younger than 45 in good health and CMV-seronegative.

The chain has TRBV11-2 and TRBJ1-3; TRBD1 is a possible D gene (5 bases). V was shortened by 6 bases and J by 1 base, with 16 bases between the two germline ends. This CDR3 is built from 16 residues. Germline V lookup: CDR1 SGHAT, CDR2 FQNNGV. Here the CDR3 reads CASSSPGGGSGNTIYF. Written as DNA, the CDR3 is TGTGCCAGCAGTTCCCCGGGGGGGGGATCTGGAAACACCATATATTTT. The full variable domain, rest sourced from reference TRBV11-2 and TRBJ1-3, is EAGVAQSPRYKIIEKRQSVAFWCNPISGHATLYWYQQILGQGPKLLIQFQNNGVVDDSQLPKDRFSAERLKGVDSTLKIQPAKLEDSAVYLCASSSPGGGSGNTIYFGEGSWLTVV.

J is TRBJ2-3 and V is TRBV30, with D possibly matching TRBD2 (5 bases). The CDR3 loop spans 15 amino acids. The V end lost 0 bases, the J end lost 6 bases, and 16 bases lay between the germline ends. Germline V gene data show CDR1 as GTSNPN and CDR2 as SVGIG (reference sequence). For the CDR3, the DNA is TGTGCCTGGAGTGTACTTTCTCCGGGATCCGATACGCAGTATTTT. This gives the protein CAWSVLSPGSDTQYF.

The V gene is TRBV7-9, the J gene TRBJ2-1; TRBD1 aligns across 10 bases. The V gene end was trimmed by 2 bases and the J gene end by 4 bases; junction bases not matched to a gene: 2. The CDR3 has 15 residues. Germline CDR1 SEHNR, CDR2 FQNEAQ (reference sequence). DNA for the CDR3: TGTGCCAGCAGCTTACCGGGACAGGGGTACAATGAGCAGTTCTTC. It codes for CASSLPGQGYNEQFF. Together with reference TRBV7-9 and TRBJ2-1, the CDR3 gives the full variable domain: DTGVSQNPRHKITKRGQNVTFRCDPISEHNRLYWYRQTLGQGPEFLTYFQNEAQLEKSRLLSDRFSAERPKGSFSTLEIQRTEQGDSAMYLCASSLPGQGYNEQFFGPGTRLTVL.

The gene calls are TRBV5-1 and TRBJ2-1, with D perhaps TRBD2 (6 bases). V shed 2 bases and J shed 8 bases, with 11 bases lying between them. Germline V gives CDR1 SGHRS, CDR2 YFSETQ. This CDR3 has 13 residues. CDR3 residues: CASSFGGRDEQFF. DNA of the CDR3: TGCGCCAGCAGCTTCGGGGGAAGGGATGAGCAGTTCTTC.

The chain links TRBV4-2 to TRBJ2-3; 13 bases fit TRBD2. V shed 0 bases and J 5 bases; nucleotides not matched to a gene: 2. Per the germline V gene, CDR1 is LGHNA and CDR2 is YNFKEQ. The CDR3 covers 16 residues. The CDR3 sequence: CASSQELAGGQDTQYF. In nucleotides, the CDR3 is TGTGCCAGCAGCCAAGAACTAGCGGGGGGGCAAGATACGCAGTATTTT.

Comments on this clone: One end of the junction varies from germline; a read error may be responsible. Other DNA sequences in the same sample also yield this CDR3. The chain has TRBV4-1 and TRBJ1-2; D is ambiguous. Germline V gives CDR1 MGHRA, CDR2 YSYEKL. The CDR3 loop spans 15 amino acids. The CDR3 nucleotides read TGTGCCAGCAGCCAAGGGCAGGCCCCTAACTATGGCTACACCTTC. It translates to CASSQGQAPNYGYTF.

V gene TRBV28 combines with J gene TRBJ2-3; D is ambiguous. Trimming removed 1 base at V and 0 bases at J, with 5 bases between. CDR3 size: 14 residues. The V gene's germline CDR1 is MDHEN and CDR2 SYDVKM. In nucleotides, the CDR3 is TGTGCCAGCAGTTTATTAACTAGCACAGATACGCAGTATTTT. Its translation: CASSLLTSTDTQYF.

The V and J genes are TRBV6-1 and TRBJ2-7, with TRBD2 identical over 14 bases. Germline CDR1 is MNHNS and CDR2 is SASEGT. The CDR3 loop spans 18 amino acids. The ends lost 1 base at V and 6 bases at J; junction bases unmatched: 11. CDR3 sequence: CASSEGTSGGPERFEQYF. The DNA for the CDR3 is TGTGCCAGCAGTGAAGGGACTAGCGGGGGGCCTGAACGGTTCGAGCAGTACTTC.